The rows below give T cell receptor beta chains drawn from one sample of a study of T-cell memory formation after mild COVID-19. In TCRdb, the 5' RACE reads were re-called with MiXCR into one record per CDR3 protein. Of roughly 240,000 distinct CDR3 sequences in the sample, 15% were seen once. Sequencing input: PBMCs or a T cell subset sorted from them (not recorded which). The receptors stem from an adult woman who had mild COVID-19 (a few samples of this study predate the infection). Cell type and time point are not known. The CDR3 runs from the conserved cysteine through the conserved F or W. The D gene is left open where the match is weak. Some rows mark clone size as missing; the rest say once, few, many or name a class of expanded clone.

CASRTTRGAGEQYF	TGTGCCAGCAGGACGACGCGGGGGGCAGGCGAGCAGTACTTC	many	14	TRBV2	TRBJ2-7	TRBD2
CASSFGRGNTEAFF	TGTGCCAGCAGCTTCGGACGGGGGAACACTGAAGCTTTCTTT	few	14	TRBV11-3	TRBJ1-1	-
CASSLTSPANEQYF	TGTGCCAGCAGTTTAACGAGCCCAGCCAACGAGCAGTACTTC	few	14	TRBV12-3/TRBV12-4	TRBJ2-7	-
CSVEVGYSGNTIYF	TGCAGCGTTGAAGTAGGATACTCTGGAAACACCATATATTTT	few	14	TRBV29-1	TRBJ1-3	-
CASSTRNQPQHF	TGTGCCAGTAGTACCAGAAATCAGCCCCAGCATTTT	few	12	TRBV19	TRBJ1-5	-
CASSQEEGIPSTDTQYF	TGCGCCAGCAGCCAAGAAGAGGGCATACCTAGCACAGATACGCAGTATTTT	-	17	TRBV4-1	TRBJ2-3	-
CASSQPREGLQPQHF	TGCGCCAGCAGCCAACCCCGCGAGGGATTGCAGCCCCAGCATTTT	once	15	TRBV4-1	TRBJ1-5	-
CASSEGTGREQYF	TGTGCCAGCAGTGAGGGGACAGGCCGGGAGCAGTACTTC	-	13	TRBV2	TRBJ2-7	TRBD1
CASSPQLALANYGYTF	TGTGCCAGCAGCCCACAGCTCGCCTTAGCTAACTATGGCTACACCTTC	few	16	TRBV5-5	TRBJ1-2	-
CASRLGQNEETQYF	TGTGCCAGCAGGTTGGGACAGAACGAAGAGACCCAGTACTTC	few	14	TRBV12-3/TRBV12-4	TRBJ2-5	TRBD1
CASSLAKTGGNEKLFF	TGCGCCAGCAGCTTGGCCAAGACAGGGGGGAACGAAAAACTGTTTTTT	-	16	TRBV5-1	TRBJ1-4	TRBD1
CAISKERDTQYF	TGTGCCATCAGCAAGGAGCGAGATACGCAGTATTTT	-	12	TRBV10-3	TRBJ2-3	-
CASSHGTSGTDTQYF	TGTGCTAGCAGCCATGGGACTAGCGGCACAGATACGCAGTATTTT	-	15	TRBV7-7	TRBJ2-3	TRBD2
CASSLEITGELFF	TGTGCCAGCAGTTTGGAGATCACCGGGGAGCTGTTTTTT	few	13	TRBV12-3/TRBV12-4	TRBJ2-2	-
CASSLVPNEKLFF	TGTGCCAGCAGCTTGGTTCCCAATGAAAAACTGTTTTTT	-	13	TRBV5-5	TRBJ1-4	-
CASSLEANTEAFF	TGCGCCAGCAGCTTGGAAGCGAACACTGAAGCTTTCTTT	many	13	TRBV7-9	TRBJ1-1	-
CASSFPQRNIQYF	TGTGCCAGCAGCTTTCCGCAAAGGAACATTCAGTACTTC	-	13	TRBV7-2	TRBJ2-4	-
CASSLADRGDEQFF	TGCGCCAGCAGCTTGGCTGACAGGGGCGATGAGCAGTTCTTC	few	14	TRBV5-1	TRBJ2-1	TRBD1
CASRGASAGEQFF	TGTGCCAGCCGAGGAGCTAGCGCGGGTGAGCAGTTCTTC	many	13	TRBV6-5	TRBJ2-1	-
CASSEAAGGRGEQYF	TGTGCCAGCAGTGAAGCAGCGGGAGGTCGGGGGGAGCAGTACTTC	-	15	TRBV6-1	TRBJ2-7	TRBD2
CASSSYPGNTIYF	TGTGCCAGCAGTTCCTATCCTGGAAACACCATATATTTT	many	13	TRBV12-3/TRBV12-4	TRBJ1-3	-
CASGPRDSKETQYF	TGCGCCAGCGGACCCCGGGACTCGAAAGAGACCCAGTACTTC	many	14	TRBV5-1	TRBJ2-5	-
CASSQDLVGVSYNEQFF	TGCGCCAGCAGCCAAGATTTAGTGGGGGTCTCCTACAATGAGCAGTTCTTC	-	17	TRBV4-3	TRBJ2-1	-
CASSVSPRPEEQYF	TGTGCCAGCAGCGTTTCCCCCCGTCCGGAAGAGCAGTACTTC	many	14	TRBV9	TRBJ2-7	-
CASSRTGDMITDTQYF	TGTGCCAGCAGCCGGACAGGGGATATGATCACAGATACGCAGTATTTT	-	16	TRBV7-2	TRBJ2-3	TRBD1
CASSSYDTLLAGVYNEQFF	TGTGCCAGCAGCTCATACGATACCTTACTAGCGGGAGTATACAATGAGCAGTTCTTC	few	19	TRBV6-2/TRBV6-3	TRBJ2-1	TRBD2
CASSHSRTVNTEAFF	TGTGCCAGCAGCCACTCGCGGACGGTGAACACTGAAGCTTTCTTT	-	15	TRBV3-1	TRBJ1-1	-
CASSESKIMNTEAFF	TGTGCCAGCAGTGAATCGAAAATTATGAACACTGAAGCTTTCTTT	many	15	TRBV25-1	TRBJ1-1	-
CASSLAGNSGYEQYF	TGTGCCAGCAGCTTGGCCGGGAATAGCGGGTACGAGCAGTACTTC	few	15	TRBV5-8	TRBJ2-7	TRBD2
CASSLGQSETQYF	TGTGCCAGCAGCCTTGGACAGTCGGAGACCCAGTACTTC	few	13	TRBV7-3	TRBJ2-5	-
CATKGTPNTGELFF	TGTGCCACCAAGGGAACGCCGAACACCGGGGAGCTGTTTTTT	few	14	TRBV15	TRBJ2-2	-
CATSAPGTANTGELFF	TGTGCCACCAGTGCCCCTGGGACAGCGAACACCGGGGAGCTGTTTTTT	-	16	TRBV24-1	TRBJ2-2	TRBD1
CATRIAVRTDTQYF	TGTGCAACTAGGATAGCGGTACGCACAGATACGCAGTATTTT	few	14	TRBV27	TRBJ2-3	-
CASSLSPSGQGRTNYGYTF	TGTGCCAGCAGTTTAAGCCCATCGGGACAGGGGCGAACGAACTATGGCTACACCTTC	many	19	TRBV12-3/TRBV12-4	TRBJ1-2	TRBD1
CSVEKARGPTYEQYF	TGCAGCGTTGAAAAGGCCAGGGGTCCCACCTACGAGCAGTACTTC	-	15	TRBV29-1	TRBJ2-7	-
CASSLFTGTGGNQPQHF	TGTGCCAGCAGCTTATTTACCGGGACAGGGGGCAATCAGCCCCAGCATTTT	-	17	TRBV7-9	TRBJ1-5	TRBD1
CASSKLQGLAGNQETQYF	TGTGCCAGCAGTAAACTACAGGGACTAGCGGGCAATCAAGAGACCCAGTACTTC	-	18	TRBV12-3/TRBV12-4	TRBJ2-5	TRBD2